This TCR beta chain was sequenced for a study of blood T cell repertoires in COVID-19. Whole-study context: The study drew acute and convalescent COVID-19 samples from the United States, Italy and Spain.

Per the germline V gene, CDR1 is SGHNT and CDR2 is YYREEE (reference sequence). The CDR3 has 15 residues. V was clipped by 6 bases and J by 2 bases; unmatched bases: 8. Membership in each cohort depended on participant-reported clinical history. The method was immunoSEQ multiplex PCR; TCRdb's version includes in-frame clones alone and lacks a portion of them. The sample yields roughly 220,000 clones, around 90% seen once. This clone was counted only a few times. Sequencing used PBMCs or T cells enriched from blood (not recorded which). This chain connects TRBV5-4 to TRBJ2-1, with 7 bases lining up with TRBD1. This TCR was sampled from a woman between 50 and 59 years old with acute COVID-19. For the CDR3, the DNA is TGTGCCAGCACCCTCGGAGACAGGGCCTACAATGAGCAGTTCTTC. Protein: CASTLGDRAYNEQFF.